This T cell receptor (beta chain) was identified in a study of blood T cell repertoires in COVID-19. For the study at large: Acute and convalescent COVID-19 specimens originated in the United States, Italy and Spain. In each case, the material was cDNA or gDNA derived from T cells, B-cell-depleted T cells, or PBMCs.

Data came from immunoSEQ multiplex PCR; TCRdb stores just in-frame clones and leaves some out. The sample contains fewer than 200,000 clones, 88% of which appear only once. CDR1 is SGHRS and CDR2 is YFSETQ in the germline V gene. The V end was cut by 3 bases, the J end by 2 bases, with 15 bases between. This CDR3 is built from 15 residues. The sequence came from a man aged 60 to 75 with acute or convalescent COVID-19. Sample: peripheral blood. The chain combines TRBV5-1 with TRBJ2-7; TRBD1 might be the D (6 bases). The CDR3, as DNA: TGCGCCAGCAGCTCCCCGGCCAGGGGAACCTACGAGCAGTACGTC. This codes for CASSSPARGTYEQYV.